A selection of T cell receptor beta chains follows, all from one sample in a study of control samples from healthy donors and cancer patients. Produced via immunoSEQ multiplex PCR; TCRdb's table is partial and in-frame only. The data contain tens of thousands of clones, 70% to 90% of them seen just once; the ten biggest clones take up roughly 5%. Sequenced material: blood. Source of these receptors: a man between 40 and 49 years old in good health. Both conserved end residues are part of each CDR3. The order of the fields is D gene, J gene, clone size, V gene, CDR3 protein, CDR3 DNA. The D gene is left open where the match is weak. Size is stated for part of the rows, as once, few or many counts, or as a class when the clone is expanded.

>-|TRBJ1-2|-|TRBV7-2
CASSLGVLMGYTF
TGTGCCAGCAGCTTAGGAGTGCTGATGGGCTACACCTTC
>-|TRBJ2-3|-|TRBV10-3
CAISDSREADTQYF
TGTGCCATCAGTGATAGCCGCGAGGCAGATACGCAGTATTTT
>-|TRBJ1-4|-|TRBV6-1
CASSESGDGEKLFF
TGTGCCAGCAGTGAATCAGGGGATGGTGAAAAACTGTTTTTT
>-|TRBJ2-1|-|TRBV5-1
CASSAAEAEQFF
TGCGCCAGCAGCGCGGCCGAGGCTGAGCAGTTCTTC
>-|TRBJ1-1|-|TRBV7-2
CASSFPNTEAFF
TGTGCCAGCAGCTTCCCGAACACTGAAGCTTTCTTT
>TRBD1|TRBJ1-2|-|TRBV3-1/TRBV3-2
CASSQGQGGNYGYTF
TGTGCCAGCAGCCAAGGACAGGGTGGTAACTATGGCTACACCTTC
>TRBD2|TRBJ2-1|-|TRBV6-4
CASSEGLAGFYNEQFF
TGTGCCAGCAGTGAAGGACTAGCGGGATTCTACAATGAGCAGTTCTTC
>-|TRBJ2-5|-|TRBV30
CAWSPPRVYQETQYF
TGTGCCTGGAGTCCACCCCGGGTCTACCAAGAGACCCAGTACTTC
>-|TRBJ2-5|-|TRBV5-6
CASSLTLGLGKRETQYF
TGTGCCAGCAGCTTGACCTTGGGGCTCGGCAAGCGTGAGACCCAGTACTTC
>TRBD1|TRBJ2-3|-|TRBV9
CASSWTGFADTQYF
TGTGCCAGCAGCTGGACAGGGTTTGCAGATACGCAGTATTTT
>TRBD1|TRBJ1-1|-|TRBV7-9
CASSPGQGETEAFF
TGTGCCAGCAGCCCGGGACAGGGAGAAACTGAAGCTTTCTTT
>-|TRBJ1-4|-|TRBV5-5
CASSARTTNEKLFF
TGTGCCAGCAGCGCCAGAACAACTAATGAAAAACTGTTTTTT
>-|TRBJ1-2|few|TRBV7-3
CASSLTGTRTPYGYTF
TGTGCCAGCAGCTTAACGGGGACCAGAACCCCTTATGGCTACACCTTC
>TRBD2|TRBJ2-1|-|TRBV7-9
CASSLELAGVGNEQFF
TGTGCCAGCAGCTTAGAACTAGCGGGAGTTGGAAATGAGCAGTTCTTC
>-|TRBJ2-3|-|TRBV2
CASSDSGDTQYF
TGTGCCAGCAGTGATTCCGGGGATACGCAGTATTTT
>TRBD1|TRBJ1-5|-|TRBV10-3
CAISTGQGKDQPQHF
TGTGCCATCAGTACAGGACAGGGAAAAGATCAGCCCCAGCATTTT
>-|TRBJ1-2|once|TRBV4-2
CASSQEYRYTF
TGTGCCAGCAGCCAAGAGTATCGCTACACCTTC
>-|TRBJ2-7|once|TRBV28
CASSLGFHHEQYF
TGTGCCAGCAGTTTGGGGTTCCACCACGAGCAGTACTTC
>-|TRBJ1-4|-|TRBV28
CASSSQGQLEKLFF
TGTGCCAGCAGTTCTCAAGGACAGCTTGAAAAACTGTTTTTT
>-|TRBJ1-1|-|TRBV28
CASRPYRDGTEAFF
TGTGCCAGCAGACCGTACAGGGATGGCACTGAAGCTTTCTTT